The count of the clone carrying this T cell receptor (beta chain) is one. The repertoire was sequenced with immunoSEQ multiplex PCR; TCRdb's copy has only in-frame clones and lacks some. The sample lists roughly 250,000 clones; less than 85% were seen once. This sample was taken from a study of blood T cell repertoires in COVID-19. Per the germline V gene, CDR1 is SGHNT and CDR2 is YYREEE (reference sequence). The CDR3 runs 15 residues. Trimming pared 0 bases from V and 2 bases from J, leaving 10 bases between. This TCR was recovered from an elderly woman with active or convalescent COVID-19. The V gene is TRBV5-4, the J gene TRBJ2-3; weak D call: TRBD2 (5 bases). The sample was peripheral blood. As DNA, the CDR3 is TGTGCCAGCAGCTTGGTTTCGGGGATCACAGATACGCAGTATTTT. It codes for CASSLVSGITDTQYF.